The rows below give T cell receptor beta chains drawn from one sample of a study of OX40 agonist ivuxolimab in advanced cancers. The protocol was immunoSEQ multiplex PCR, while the TCRdb copy is restricted to in-frame clones and leaves out a portion. The table shows tens of thousands of clones, with over 90% occurring only once. The material sequenced was CD4+ or CD8+ T cells sorted from blood, taken in a trial of the OX40 agonist ivuxolimab. The receptors were sampled from an adult with an advanced solid tumor such as melanoma, head and neck, liver or kidney cancer. Both conserved end residues are trimmed from each CDR3. D genes are given only for firm matches.

len,v_gene,j_gene,d_gene,CDR3aa
11,TRBV9,TRBJ2-5,.,ASSVVGGYKHY
12,TRBV27,TRBJ1-5,.,ASSPGQYNQPQH
12,TRBV6-5,TRBJ2-1,TRBD1,ASSSARGLDEQF
13,TRBV27,TRBJ2-7,.,ASSLGQGLLYEQY
14,TRBV7-3,TRBJ2-2,.,ASSSVGGKNTGELF
13,TRBV4-3,TRBJ2-5,.,ASSQLGGGWETQY
13,TRBV7-2,TRBJ2-7,TRBD2,ASSSTSGASYEQY
12,TRBV7-8,TRBJ2-2,.,ASFFSGSTGELF
11,TRBV5-4,TRBJ1-2,TRBD1,ASSYQGAYGYT
14,TRBV7-7,TRBJ2-5,.,ASSFEIEGDQETQY
9,TRBV5-6,TRBJ1-2,.,ASVGRYGYT
10,TRBV30,TRBJ1-2,.,AWSVSDYGYT
13,TRBV9,TRBJ1-3,.,ASSPLGGAGNTIY
12,TRBV19,TRBJ2-7,TRBD2,ASSTSGRAYEQY
12,TRBV29-1,TRBJ2-7,TRBD1,SVEGDSPSYEQY
12,TRBV9,TRBJ2-7,.,ASSVDRGPYEQY
14,TRBV7-3,TRBJ2-1,.,ASSPNPGLHYNEQF
11,TRBV29-1,TRBJ2-2,TRBD1,SARTGGAGELF
11,TRBV6-5,TRBJ1-2,.,ASSYYVRDGYT
9,TRBV7-9,TRBJ2-7,.,ASSLRGEQY
13,TRBV5-1,TRBJ1-5,.,ASSLTGTANQPQH
15,TRBV28,TRBJ1-2,.,ASSFPLQTGKNYGYT
13,TRBV30,TRBJ2-1,.,AWSFQAVPYNEQF
13,TRBV30,TRBJ1-1,.,AWSSPGRLNTEAF
13,TRBV2,TRBJ1-5,.,ASTDSGDTYQPQH
15,TRBV5-1,TRBJ2-3,TRBD1,ASSLEIGTVVSDTQY
18,TRBV5-5,TRBJ1-1,.,ASSLDIPIGGETMNTEAF
14,TRBV29-1,TRBJ2-2,TRBD1,SVGGSDRDNTGELF
12,TRBV27,TRBJ1-1,.,ASSSAGKNTEAF
13,TRBV19,TRBJ2-3,.,ASSPVGGAADTQY
15,TRBV5-1,TRBJ2-1,TRBD2,ASSLGHASGRLNEQF
15,TRBV9,TRBJ2-5,.,ASSERGTTRGSETQY
10,TRBV9,TRBJ1-2,.,ASAGQDYGYT